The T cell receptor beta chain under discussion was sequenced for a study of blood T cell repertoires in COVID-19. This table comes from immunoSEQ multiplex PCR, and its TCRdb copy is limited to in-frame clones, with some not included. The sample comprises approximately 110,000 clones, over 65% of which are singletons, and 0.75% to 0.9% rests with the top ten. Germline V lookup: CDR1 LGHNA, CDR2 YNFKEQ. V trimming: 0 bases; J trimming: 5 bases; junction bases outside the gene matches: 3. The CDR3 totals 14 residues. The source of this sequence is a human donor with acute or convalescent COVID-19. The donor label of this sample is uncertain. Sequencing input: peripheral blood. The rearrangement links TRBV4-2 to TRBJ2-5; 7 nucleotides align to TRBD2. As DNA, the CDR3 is TGTGCCAGCAGCCAAGACGGGAGGAGGGAGACCCAGTACTTC. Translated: CASSQDGRRETQYF.